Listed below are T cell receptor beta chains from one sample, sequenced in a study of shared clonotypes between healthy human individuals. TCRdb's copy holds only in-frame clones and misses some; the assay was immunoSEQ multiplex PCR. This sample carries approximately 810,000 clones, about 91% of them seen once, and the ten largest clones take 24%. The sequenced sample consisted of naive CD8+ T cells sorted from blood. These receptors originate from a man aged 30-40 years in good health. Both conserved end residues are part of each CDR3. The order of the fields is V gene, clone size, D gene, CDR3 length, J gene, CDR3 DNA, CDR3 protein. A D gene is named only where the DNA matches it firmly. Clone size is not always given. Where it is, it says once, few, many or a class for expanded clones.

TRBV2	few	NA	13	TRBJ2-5	TGTGCCAGCAGTGACTGGGGGCTGGAGACCCAGTACTTC	CASSDWGLETQYF
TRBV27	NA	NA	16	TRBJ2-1	TGTGCCAGCAGTACTATACTAACCCCAAACTACAATGAGCAGTTCTTC	CASSTILTPNYNEQFF
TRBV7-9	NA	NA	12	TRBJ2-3	TGTGCCAGCAGCTTAGAATATAATACGCAGTATTTT	CASSLEYNTQYF
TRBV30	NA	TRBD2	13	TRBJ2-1	TGTGCTTTGGGAGGGGCGCGGAATAATGAGCAGTTCTTC	CALGGARNNEQFF
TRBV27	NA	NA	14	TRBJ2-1	TGTGCCAGCAGTTTTTTAACGGGGGAGAATGAGCAGTTCTTC	CASSFLTGENEQFF
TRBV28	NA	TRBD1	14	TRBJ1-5	TGTGCCAGCAGTATAACACAGGGGGCTCAGCCCCAGCATTTT	CASSITQGAQPQHF
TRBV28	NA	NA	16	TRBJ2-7	TGTGCCAGCAGTTTAGGGACGGGTATTGAGGGGTACGAGCAGTACTTC	CASSLGTGIEGYEQYF
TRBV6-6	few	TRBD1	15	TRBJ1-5	TGTGCCAGCGGGGGGACAGGTTACAGCAATCAGCCCCAGCATTTT	CASGGTGYSNQPQHF
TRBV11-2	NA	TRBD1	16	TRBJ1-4	TGTGCCAGCAGGATGAGATTCGGGACAGGGACTGAAAAACTGTTTTTT	CASRMRFGTGTEKLFF
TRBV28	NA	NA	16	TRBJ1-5	TGTGCCAGCAGTTTTCCTCGGGACTCCCCCAATCAGCCCCAGCATTTT	CASSFPRDSPNQPQHF
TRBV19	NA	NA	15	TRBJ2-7	TGTGCCAGTAGTATAGGAGGAGGGGGTGGATACGAGCAGTACTTC	CASSIGGGGGYEQYF
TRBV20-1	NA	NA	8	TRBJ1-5	TGCAGAAATCAGCCCCAGCATTTT	CRNQPQHF
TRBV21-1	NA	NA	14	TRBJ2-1	TGTGCCAGCAGAAGGTGGACAGAATACAATGAGCAGTTCTTC	CASRRWTEYNEQFF
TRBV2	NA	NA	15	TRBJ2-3	TGTGCCAGCAGTCCCAGCCGGGGGATCACAGATACGCAGTATTTT	CASSPSRGITDTQYF
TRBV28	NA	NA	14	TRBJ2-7	TGTGCCAGCAGTTTATCTCCAAGCTCCTACGAGCAGTACTTC	CASSLSPSSYEQYF
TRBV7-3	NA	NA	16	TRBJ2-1	TGTGCCAGCAGCTCAGGACCAGGTAGTACTCCAAATGAGCAGTTCTTC	CASSSGPGSTPNEQFF
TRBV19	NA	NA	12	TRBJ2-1	TGTGCCAGTACCATAGGAGGAAATGAGCAGTTCTTC	CASTIGGNEQFF
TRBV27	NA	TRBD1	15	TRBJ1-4	TGTGCCAGCAACCCGGGACAGCCAACTAATGAAAAACTGTTTTTT	CASNPGQPTNEKLFF
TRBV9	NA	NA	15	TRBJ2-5	TGTGCCAGCACCTCTACGGTAGCGGCCAAAAAGACCCAGTACTTC	CASTSTVAAKKTQYF
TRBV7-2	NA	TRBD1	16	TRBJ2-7	TGTGCCAGCAGCTCAGGACAGGGACAGGGGGCGTACGAGCAGTACTTC	CASSSGQGQGAYEQYF
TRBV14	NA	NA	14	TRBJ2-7	TGTGCCAGCAGCCCCAGCAGGAGCCCCTACGAGCAGTACTTC	CASSPSRSPYEQYF
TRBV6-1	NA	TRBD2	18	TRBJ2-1	TGTGCCAGCAGTGAAGCGTTTTGGGGACTAGCGGGAGGGCATGAGCAGTTCTTC	CASSEAFWGLAGGHEQFF
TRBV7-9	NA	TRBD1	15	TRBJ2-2	TGTGCCAGCAGAACCGGGACAGGGGTCACCGGGGAGCTGTTTTTT	CASRTGTGVTGELFF
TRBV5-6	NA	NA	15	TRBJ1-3	TGTGCCAGCAGCTTGGGACAGCCTTCTGGAAACACCATATATTTT	CASSLGQPSGNTIYF
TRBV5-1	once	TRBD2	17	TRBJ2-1	TGCGCCAGCAGCTTGGAGGGACTAGCGGGAGGAGGGAATGAGCAGTTCTTC	CASSLEGLAGGGNEQFF
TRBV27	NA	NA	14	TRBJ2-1	TGTGCCAGCAGTATCCTAGCGAAGCACAATGAGCAGTTCTTC	CASSILAKHNEQFF
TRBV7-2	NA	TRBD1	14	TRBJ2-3	TGTGCCAGCAGCTGGGGACAGGGCCCCGATACGCAGTATTTT	CASSWGQGPDTQYF
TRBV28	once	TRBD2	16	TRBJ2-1	TGTGCCAGCAGCATGGGACTAGCGGGAGCTGGTAATGAGCAGTTCTTC	CASSMGLAGAGNEQFF
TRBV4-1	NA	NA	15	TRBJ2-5	TGCGCCAGCAGCCAAGTAATACGGACACAAGAGACCCAGTACTTC	CASSQVIRTQETQYF
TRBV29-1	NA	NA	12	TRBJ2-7	TGCAGCGTTGAAGGGCACAGGGCCGAGCAGTACTTC	CSVEGHRAEQYF
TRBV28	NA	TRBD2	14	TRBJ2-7	TGTGCCAGCAGTCCGCTAGCGGGAGAGGACGAGCAGTACTTC	CASSPLAGEDEQYF
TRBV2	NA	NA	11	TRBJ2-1	TGTGCCAGCAGTAACAGGATTGAGCAGTTCTTC	CASSNRIEQFF
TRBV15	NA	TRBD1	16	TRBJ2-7	TGTGCCACCAGCCAAATGACAGGGGAGATCTCCTACGAGCAGTACTTC	CATSQMTGEISYEQYF
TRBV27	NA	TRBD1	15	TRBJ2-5	TGTGCCAGCAGTCCAGGGACAGGGCTGTTGGCGACCCAGTACTTC	CASSPGTGLLATQYF
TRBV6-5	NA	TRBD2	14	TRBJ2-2	TGTGCCAGCAGTTTTAGCGGGAGTTCCGGGGAGCTGTTTTTT	CASSFSGSSGELFF
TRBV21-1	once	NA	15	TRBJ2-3	TGTGCCCCGCGTGGCGGGCGGACCAGCACAGATACGCAGTATTTT	CAPRGGRTSTDTQYF
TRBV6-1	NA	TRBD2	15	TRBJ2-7	TGTGCCAGCTGGGGGGGAGCCCAAGGGAATTACGAGCAGTACTTC	CASWGGAQGNYEQYF
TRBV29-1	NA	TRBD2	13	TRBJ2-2	TGCAGCGTCCGACTAGCTGTAACCGGGGAGCTGTTTTTT	CSVRLAVTGELFF
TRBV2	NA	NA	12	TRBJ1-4	TGTGCCAGCCTAGGCAATCAGGGAAAACTGTTTTTT	CASLGNQGKLFF
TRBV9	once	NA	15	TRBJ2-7	TGTGCCAGCAGCGGGGGACACCTGAGCTCCTACGAGCAGTACTTC	CASSGGHLSSYEQYF
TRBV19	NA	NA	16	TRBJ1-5	TGTGCCAGTAGTATAGATCCTGTCGTCAGGGATGCGCCCCAGCATTTT	CASSIDPVVRDAPQHF
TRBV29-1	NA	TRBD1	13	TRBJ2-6	TGCAGCGCAACAGGGGCTGGGGCCAACGTCCTGACTTTC	CSATGAGANVLTF
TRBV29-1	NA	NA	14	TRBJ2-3	TGCAGCGTTTTAGGGGTATATCGCACAGATACGCAGTATTTT	CSVLGVYRTDTQYF
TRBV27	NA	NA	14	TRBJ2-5	TGTGCCAGCTGGGGGGGGGCGGGGCGAGAGACCCAGTACTTC	CASWGGAGRETQYF
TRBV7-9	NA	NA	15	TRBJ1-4	TGTGCCAGCAGCCACCCGACTGATAATAATGAAAAACTGTTTTTT	CASSHPTDNNEKLFF
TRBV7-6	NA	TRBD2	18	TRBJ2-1	TGTGCCAGCAGCTTAGTAGATATTATGGGTAGCGGGAGCGCCACCCGTATCTTC	CASSLVDIMGSGSATRIF
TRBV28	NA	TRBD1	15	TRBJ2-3	TGTGCCAGCAGTTTCCGGGACAGGAGCACAGATACGCAGTATTTT	CASSFRDRSTDTQYF
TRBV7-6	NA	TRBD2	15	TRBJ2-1	TGTGCCAGCAGCTTATTGGCTAGCGGGAGCGATGAGCAGTTCTTC	CASSLLASGSDEQFF
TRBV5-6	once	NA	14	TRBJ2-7	TGTGCCAGCAGCCACCAGGCACTAACCTACGAGCAGTACTTC	CASSHQALTYEQYF
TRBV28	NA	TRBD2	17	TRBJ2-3	TGTGCCAGCAGTTTGACCGGGACTAGCCTTAGCACAGATACGCAGTATTTT	CASSLTGTSLSTDTQYF
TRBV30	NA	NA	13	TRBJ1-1	TGTGCCTGGGTAGGACTGATGAACACTGAAGCTTTCTTT	CAWVGLMNTEAFF
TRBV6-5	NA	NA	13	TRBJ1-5	TGTGCCAGCAGATCGACGAGCAATCAGCCCCAGCATTTT	CASRSTSNQPQHF
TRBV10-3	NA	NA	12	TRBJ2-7	TGTGCCATCAGTTCCGGGACGCGAGAGCAGTACTTC	CAISSGTREQYF
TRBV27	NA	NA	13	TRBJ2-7	TGTGCCAGCAGTTTAGGGGCTTGGTACGAGCAGTACTTC	CASSLGAWYEQYF
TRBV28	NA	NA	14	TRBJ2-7	TGTGCCAGCAGATCTCGATCGGGACTCTACGAGCAGTACTTC	CASRSRSGLYEQYF
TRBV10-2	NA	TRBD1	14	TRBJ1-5	TGCGCCAGCCGGACAGGGACGGGGTCGGGGCCCCAGCATTTT	CASRTGTGSGPQHF
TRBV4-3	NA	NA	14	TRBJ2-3	TGCGCCAGCAGCCAAGATCGAAGGGGAGATACGCAGTATTTT	CASSQDRRGDTQYF
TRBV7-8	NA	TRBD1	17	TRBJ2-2	TGTGCCAGCAGCAATCGGACAGGGAAAGGGAACACCGGGGAGCTGTTTTTT	CASSNRTGKGNTGELFF